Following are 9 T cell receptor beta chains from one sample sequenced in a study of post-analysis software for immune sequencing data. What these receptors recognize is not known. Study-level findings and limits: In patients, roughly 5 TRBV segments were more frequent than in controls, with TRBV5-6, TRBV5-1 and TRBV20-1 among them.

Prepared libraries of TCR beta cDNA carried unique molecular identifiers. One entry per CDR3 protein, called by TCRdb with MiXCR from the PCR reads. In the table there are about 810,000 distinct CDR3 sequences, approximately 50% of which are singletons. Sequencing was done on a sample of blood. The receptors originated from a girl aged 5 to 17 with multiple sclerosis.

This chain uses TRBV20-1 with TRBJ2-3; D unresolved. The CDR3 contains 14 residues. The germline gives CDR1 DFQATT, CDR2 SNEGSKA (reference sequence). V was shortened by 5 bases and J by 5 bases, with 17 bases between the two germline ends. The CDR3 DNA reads TGCAGTGCTCGAGGAGTGCAAAATAGAGATACGCAGTATTTT. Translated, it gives CSARGVQNRDTQYF.

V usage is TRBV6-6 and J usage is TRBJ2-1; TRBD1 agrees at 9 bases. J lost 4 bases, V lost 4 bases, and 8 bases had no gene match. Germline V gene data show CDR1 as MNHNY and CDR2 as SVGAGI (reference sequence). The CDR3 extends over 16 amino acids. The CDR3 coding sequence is TGTGCCAGCAGTTCGACCGGGACAGGGAAATACAATGAGCAGTTCTTC. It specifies CASSSTGTGKYNEQFF.

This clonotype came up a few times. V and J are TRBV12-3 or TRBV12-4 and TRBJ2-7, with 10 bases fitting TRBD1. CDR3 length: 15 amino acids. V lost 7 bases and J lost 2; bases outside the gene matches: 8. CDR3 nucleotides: TGTGCCAGCACCTTGGGACAGGGGCCCCCCTACGAGCAGTACTTC. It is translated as CASTLGQGPPYEQYF.

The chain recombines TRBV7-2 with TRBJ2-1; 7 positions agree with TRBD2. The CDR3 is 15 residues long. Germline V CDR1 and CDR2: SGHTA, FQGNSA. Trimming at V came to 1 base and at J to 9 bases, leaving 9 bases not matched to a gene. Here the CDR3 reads CASSLVGGRVGEQFF. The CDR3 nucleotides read TGTGCCAGCAGCTTAGTCGGCGGGAGAGTTGGTGAGCAGTTCTTC.

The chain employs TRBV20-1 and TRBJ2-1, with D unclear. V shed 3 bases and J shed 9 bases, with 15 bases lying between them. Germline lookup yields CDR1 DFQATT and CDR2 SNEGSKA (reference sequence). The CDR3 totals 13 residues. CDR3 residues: CSARPYTGSEQFF. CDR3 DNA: TGCAGTGCTAGGCCATACACGGGTAGTGAGCAGTTCTTC.

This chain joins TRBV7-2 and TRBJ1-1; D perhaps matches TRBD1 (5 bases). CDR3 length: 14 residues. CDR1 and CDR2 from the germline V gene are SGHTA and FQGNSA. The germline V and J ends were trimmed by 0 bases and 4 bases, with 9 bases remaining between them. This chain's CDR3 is CASSLAGRGTEAFF. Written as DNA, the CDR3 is TGTGCCAGCAGCTTAGCAGGGAGGGGCACTGAAGCTTTCTTT.

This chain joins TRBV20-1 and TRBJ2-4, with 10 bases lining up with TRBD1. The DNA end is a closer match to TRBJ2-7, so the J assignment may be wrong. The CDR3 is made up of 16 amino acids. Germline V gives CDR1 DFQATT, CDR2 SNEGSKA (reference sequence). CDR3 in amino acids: CSARTLGQGPLYEQYF. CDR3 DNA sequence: TGCAGTGCTAGAACCCTGGGACAGGGGCCTCTTTACGAGCAGTACTTC.

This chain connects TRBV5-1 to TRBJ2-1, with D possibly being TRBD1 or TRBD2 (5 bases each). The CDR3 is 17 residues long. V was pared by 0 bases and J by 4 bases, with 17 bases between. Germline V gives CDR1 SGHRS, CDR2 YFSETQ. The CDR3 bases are TGCGCCAGCAGCTTGGGGCCCGAGGGGCCGCTTTACAATGAGCAGTTCTTC. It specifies CASSLGPEGPLYNEQFF. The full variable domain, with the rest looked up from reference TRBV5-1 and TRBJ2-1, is KAGVTQTPRYLIKTRGQQVTLSCSPISGHRSVSWYQQTPGQGLQFLFEYFSETQRNKGNFPGRFSGRQFSNSRSEMNVSTLELGDSALYLCASSLGPEGPLYNEQFFGPGTRLTVL.

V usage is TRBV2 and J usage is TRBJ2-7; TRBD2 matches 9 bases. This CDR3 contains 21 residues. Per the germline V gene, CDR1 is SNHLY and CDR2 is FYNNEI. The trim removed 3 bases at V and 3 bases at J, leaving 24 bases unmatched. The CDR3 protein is CASSDSKRAESGAGGLYEQYF. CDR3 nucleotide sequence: TGTGCCAGCAGTGACTCAAAAAGGGCCGAAAGCGGAGCGGGGGGACTCTACGAGCAGTACTTC.